A single sample gave rise to the 8 T cell receptor beta chains below, sequenced in a study of blood T cell repertoires in COVID-19. Sequencing was performed with immunoSEQ multiplex PCR; in TCRdb, only in-frame clones are kept and a portion is missing. The top ten clones hold about 4% of a sample with approximately 270,000 clones, 85% to 90% of them seen once. Sequencing was performed on PBMCs or T cells enriched from blood (not recorded which). The source of these receptors is a woman aged 25 to 45 with acute COVID-19.

The chain couples TRBV13 to TRBJ1-1; D is uncertain. The ends were cut back, 2 bases at V and 4 bases at J, with 14 bases in the middle. CDR3 length equals 15 residues. CDR1 is PRHDT, CDR2 FYEKMQ, per germline (reference sequence). Here the CDR3 reads CASSLSGEGSTEAFF. CDR3 bases: TGTGCCAGCAGCTTATCTGGGGAGGGCAGCACTGAAGCTTTCTTT. The full variable domain, rest sourced from reference TRBV13 and TRBJ1-1, is AAGVIQSPRHLIKEKRETATLKCYPIPRHDTVYWYQQGPGQDPQFLISFYEKMQSDKGSIPDRFSAQQFSDYHSELNMSSLELGDSALYFCASSLSGEGSTEAFFGQGTRLTVV.

This clone was found a few times. V is TRBV27 and J is TRBJ2-2; 7 bases fit TRBD2. The germline V gene has CDR1 MNHEY and CDR2 SMNVEV (reference sequence). Losses at the gene ends were 6 bases for V and 10 bases for J; bases not matched to a gene: 17. CDR3 length: 16 residues. CDR3 bases: TGTGCCAGCAGCCCCCTGCTTTCTAGCGGTTCCTTGGAGCTGTTTTTT. Its translation is CASSPLLSSGSLELFF.

The chain recombines TRBV20-1 with TRBJ2-3; D is ambiguous. From germline, CDR1 is DFQATT and CDR2 SNEGSKA (reference sequence). Trimming removed 7 bases from V and 4 bases from J, with 9 bases in between. The CDR3 extends over 11 amino acids. The DNA of the CDR3 is TGCAGTGTCACCCAGTCAGATACGCAGTATTTT. Translating it yields CSVTQSDTQYF.

V usage is TRBV30 and J usage is TRBJ2-7; D might be TRBD1 (6 bases). CDR3 size: 12 residues. V was shortened by 4 bases and J by 3 bases, with 10 bases between the two germline ends. Germline-derived CDR1 and CDR2 are GTSNPN and SVGIG (reference sequence). CDR3 DNA sequence: TGTGCCTGGATGACAGGAGGCTACGAGCAGTACTTC. This codes for CAWMTGGYEQYF.

The chain employs TRBV2 and TRBJ1-4; D is uncertain. V was clipped by 3 bases and J by 7 bases, with 15 bases between them. This CDR3 has 15 amino acids. Germline values: CDR1 SNHLY, CDR2 FYNNEI. CDR3 region: CASSEEWRSGEKLFF. DNA for the CDR3: TGTGCCAGCAGTGAGGAGTGGAGGTCTGGTGAAAAACTGTTTTTT.

A single count supports this clone. CDR3 protein: CASSYTGTEVQTQYF. The CDR3 DNA sequence: TGCGCCAGCAGCTATACCGGGACAGAAGTTCAGACCCAGTACTTC. The genes are TRBV5-1 and TRBJ2-5; 7 bases map to TRBD1. This CDR3 has 15 residues. The germline V gene encodes CDR1 SGHRS and CDR2 YFSETQ. Germline trimming cut 3 bases from V and 6 bases from J; bases unmatched to any gene: 11.

V gene TRBV6-6 combines with J gene TRBJ1-5; D is undetermined. Trimming took 7 bases from V and 1 from J, leaving 11 bases between them. The CDR3 contains 14 residues. The V gene's germline CDR1 is MNHNY and CDR2 SVGAGI (reference sequence). The CDR3 nucleotides are TGTGCCAGCACCCTTGACACAAGCAATCAGCCCCAGCATTTT. It encodes CASTLDTSNQPQHF.

The chain employs TRBV6-1 and TRBJ2-7, with D unclear. With 1 base removed from V and 2 bases from J, the gap between germline ends came to 6 bases. The germline gives CDR1 MNHNS, CDR2 SASEGT. The CDR3 is 13 amino acids. The CDR3 loop is CASSEGYTYEQYF. In nucleotides, the CDR3 is TGTGCCAGCAGTGAAGGCTATACCTACGAGCAGTACTTC.